The 20 T cell receptor beta chains presented below share a single source sample, sequenced in a study of blood T cell repertoires in COVID-19. Sequenced by immunoSEQ multiplex PCR; TCRdb stores in-frame clones only, minus some. The repertoire holds fewer than 300,000 clones, approximately 84% seen once, with 8.6% in the top ten. Sample: peripheral blood. The receptor source for this set is a human donor in a cohort sampled during active COVID-19.

The chain is built from TRBV7-6 and TRBJ1-6, with D unresolved. CDR3 length: 15 residues. Germline assignment: CDR1 SGHVS and CDR2 FNYEAQ. The germline V and J ends were trimmed by 1 base and 3 bases, with 7 bases remaining between them. The CDR3 bases are TGTGCCAGCAGCTTAGGGCGGAGCTATAATTCACCCCTCCACTTT. It encodes CASSLGRSYNSPLHF. The entire variable domain, with the rest obtained from reference TRBV7-6 and TRBJ1-6, is as follows: GAGVSQSPRYKVTKRGQDVALRCDPISGHVSLYWYRQALGQGPEFLTYFNYEAQQDKSGLPNDRFSAERPEGSISTLTIQRTEQRDSAMYRCASSLGRSYNSPLHFGNGTRLTVT.

The chain links TRBV6-5 to TRBJ1-1, with TRBD1 as a possible D gene (6 bases). V dropped 6 bases and J dropped 4 bases, with 18 bases sitting between them. The length of the CDR3 is 15 residues. Germline CDR1 MNHEY, CDR2 SVGAGI. The CDR3 loop is CASRMMRGGSTEAFF. CDR3 coding DNA: TGTGCCAGCAGGATGATGAGGGGGGGATCCACTGAAGCTTTCTTT.

The chain joins TRBV28 to TRBJ1-4; D may be TRBD1 (5 bases). The germline gives CDR1 MDHEN, CDR2 SYDVKM. The CDR3 covers 14 residues. The V end was cut by 6 bases, the J end by 7 bases, with 15 bases between. Written as DNA, the CDR3 is TGTGCCAGCAGACCCGGACACGGGCGTGAAAAACTGTTTTTT. Protein: CASRPGHGREKLFF.

The chain couples TRBV5-1 to TRBJ1-1, with 9 bases matching TRBD1. V trimming: 4 bases; J trimming: 3 bases; junction bases outside the gene matches: 4. CDR3 size: 14 residues. CDR1 is SGHRS, CDR2 YFSETQ, per germline. In nucleotides, the CDR3 is TGCGCCAGCAGCAGTAGGACAGGGGACACTGAAGCTTTCTTT. This translates into CASSSRTGDTEAFF.

The chain uses TRBV6-5 and TRBJ2-3; TRBD2 aligns across 11 bases. The V gene's germline CDR1 is MNHEY and CDR2 SVGAGI. CDR3 size: 15 residues. Germline trimming cut 5 bases from V and 3 bases from J; bases unmatched to any gene: 4. CDR3 DNA: TGTGCCAGCAGTAACAGACTAGCGGGAACAGATACGCAGTATTTT. As protein: CASSNRLAGTDTQYF.

The chain carries TRBV27 and TRBJ1-4, with D perhaps matching TRBD1 (5 bases). CDR3 length: 14 amino acids. From germline, CDR1 is MNHEY and CDR2 SMNVEV (reference sequence). The V gene lost 6 bases and the J gene lost 4 bases, with 12 bases spanning the gap. This chain's CDR3 is CASRSRASNEKLFF. In DNA, the CDR3 is TGTGCCAGCAGATCCAGGGCGAGTAATGAAAAACTGTTTTTT.

The chain joins TRBV7-9 to TRBJ2-7; possibly TRBD2 for D (6 bases). The germline V and J ends were trimmed by 0 bases and 6 bases, with 15 bases remaining between them. The CDR3 sequence is 15 residues long. Germline CDR1 and CDR2: SEHNR and FQNEAQ (reference sequence). CDR3 sequence: CASSLAAGIPLEQYF. The CDR3 coding sequence is TGTGCCAGCAGCTTAGCTGCGGGGATTCCCCTCGAGCAGTACTTC. Using reference TRBV7-9 and TRBJ2-7 for the parts outside the CDR3, the full variable domain is DTGVSQNPRHKITKRGQNVTFRCDPISEHNRLYWYRQTLGQGPEFLTYFQNEAQLEKSRLLSDRFSAERPKGSFSTLEIQRTEQGDSAMYLCASSLAAGIPLEQYFGPGTRLTVT.

The rearrangement uses TRBV5-6 and TRBJ2-7; D uncertain. This CDR3 contains 13 residues. Trimming shortened V by 2 bases and J by 0 bases, and 6 bases separated the two germline ends. Germline CDR1 SGHDT, CDR2 YYEEEE. The CDR3 region is CASSLDNSYEQYF. The CDR3 coding sequence is TGTGCCAGCAGCTTAGACAACTCCTACGAGCAGTACTTC.

V gene TRBV3-1 (or the pseudogene TRBV3-2) combines with J gene TRBJ1-4; D is unclear. From germline, CDR1 is LGHDT and CDR2 YNNKEL (reference sequence). The V end lost 1 base, the J end lost 8 bases, and 11 bases lay between the germline ends. The CDR3 consists of 14 residues. The CDR3 region has the DNA TGTGCCAGCAGCCAAGGAGGTGCGAGGGAAAAACTGTTTTTT. Encoded protein: CASSQGGAREKLFF.

The rearrangement links TRBV11-2 to TRBJ2-7; 11 nucleotides line up with TRBD2. Germline loops: CDR1 SGHAT, CDR2 FQNNGV. Losses at the gene ends were 6 bases for V and 5 bases for J; bases not matched to a gene: 6. The CDR3 has 14 amino acids. CDR3 coding DNA: TGTGCCAGCAGTTATAGCGGGGGGGCAAACGAGCAGTACTTC. This codes for CASSYSGGANEQYF. Variable domain in full (rest from reference TRBV11-2 and TRBJ2-7): EAGVAQSPRYKIIEKRQSVAFWCNPISGHATLYWYQQILGQGPKLLIQFQNNGVVDDSQLPKDRFSAERLKGVDSTLKIQPAKLEDSAVYLCASSYSGGANEQYFGPGTRLTVT.

This sequence joins TRBV18 and TRBJ2-5, with 7 bases lining up with TRBD2. The CDR3 loop spans 13 amino acids. CDR1 is KGHSH and CDR2 is LQKENI in the germline V gene. The trim removed 3 bases at V and 5 bases at J, leaving 3 bases unmatched. CDR3 region: CASSPNGRETQYF. Here the CDR3 DNA reads TGTGCCAGCTCACCTAACGGGAGGGAGACCCAGTACTTC. Full variable domain (rest looked up from reference TRBV18 and TRBJ2-5): NAGVMQNPRHLVRRRGQEARLRCSPMKGHSHVYWYRQLPEEGLKFMVYLQKENIIDESGMPKERFSAEFPKEGPSILRIQQVVRGDSAAYFCASSPNGRETQYFGPGTRLLVL.

The gene calls are TRBV7-2 and TRBJ2-1; D possibly corresponds to TRBD1 (5 bases). From germline, CDR1 is SGHTA and CDR2 FQGNSA. The CDR3 has 16 residues. With 2 bases removed from V and 4 bases from J, the gap between germline ends came to 15 bases. Here the CDR3 DNA reads TGTGCCAGCAGCTTATTTCCAGGGTCTACTTACAATGAGCAGTTCTTC. It encodes CASSLFPGSTYNEQFF.

V gene TRBV5-1 combines with J gene TRBJ2-5; D may be TRBD2 (6 bases). Germline CDR1 SGHRS, CDR2 YFSETQ. The CDR3 has 14 residues. Trimming removed 1 base from V and 4 bases from J, with 11 bases in between. The CDR3 spells CASSLSLAGETQYF. In nucleotides, the CDR3 is TGCGCCAGCAGCTTGTCACTAGCTGGAGAGACCCAGTACTTC.

The V gene is TRBV6-5, the J gene TRBJ1-4, with 8 bases matching TRBD1. Germline V gene sequence: CDR1 MNHEY, CDR2 SVGAGI. J was trimmed by 8 bases and V by 7 bases; bases with no gene match: 12. CDR3 length: 15 amino acids. CDR3 nucleotides: TGTGCCAGCACTCTTCAGGACAGGGCGGTCGAAAAACTGTTTTTT. Translated, it gives CASTLQDRAVEKLFF.

This chain links TRBV5-1 with TRBJ2-7, with a weak D call TRBD1 (8 bases). The CDR3 spans 15 residues. Germline V gives CDR1 SGHRS, CDR2 YFSETQ. Trimming pared 2 bases from V and 2 bases from J, leaving 14 bases between. The CDR3 here is CASSLRTGRAYEQYF. The CDR3 region has the DNA TGCGCCAGCAGCTTAAGGACAGGGAGGGCCTACGAGCAGTACTTC.

The chain has TRBV2 and TRBJ2-6; a weak D match, TRBD2 (5 bases). V lost 7 bases, J lost 0 bases, and 10 bases lay in between. The CDR3 is 15 residues long. Germline values: CDR1 SNHLY, CDR2 FYNNEI. The CDR3 reads CASTGRGSGANVLTF. As DNA, the CDR3 is TGTGCCAGCACCGGCCGGGGCTCTGGGGCCAACGTCCTGACTTTC.

The chain combines TRBV4-2 with TRBJ1-2; D unclear. Germline-derived CDR1 and CDR2 are LGHNA and YNFKEQ. The length of the CDR3 is 16 residues. Trimming left V 4 bases short and J 0 bases short, with 15 bases between. The CDR3 here is CASSPAWVTANYGYTF. The CDR3 nucleotides are TGTGCCAGCAGCCCAGCCTGGGTAACAGCTAACTATGGCTACACCTTC.

This chain uses TRBV27 with TRBJ1-6; a possible D gene is TRBD1 (5 bases). This CDR3 region has 15 residues. V lost 6 bases, J lost 9 bases, and 18 bases lay in between. The germline CDR1 and CDR2 sequences are MNHEY and SMNVEV (reference sequence). CDR3 in amino acids: CASSPKGVGGSPLHF. CDR3 bases: TGTGCCAGCAGCCCAAAAGGGGTTGGCGGTTCACCCCTCCACTTT.

The rearrangement uses TRBV29-1 and TRBJ2-1; 8 bases align to TRBD2. Germline V gives CDR1 SQVTM, CDR2 ANQGSEA. This CDR3 is 17 amino acids long. The V and J ends lost 6 bases and 7 bases, in that order; junction bases with no gene match: 20. The CDR3 is CSVPGTPRGRWRNEQFF. The CDR3 region has the DNA TGCAGCGTCCCCGGTACCCCCCGCGGGAGGTGGAGAAATGAGCAGTTCTTC.

The rearrangement joins TRBV7-2 to TRBJ2-5; 8 bases line up with TRBD2. Germline CDR1 reads SGHTA; CDR2 reads FQGNSA. Germline trimming cut 1 base from V and 2 bases from J; bases unmatched to any gene: 3. This CDR3 region has 15 residues. The chain's CDR3 is CASSLDGTSQETQYF. CDR3 coding DNA: TGTGCCAGCAGCTTAGATGGGACTAGTCAAGAGACCCAGTACTTC.